The T cell receptor (beta chain) under discussion was sequenced for a study of shared clonotypes between healthy human individuals. For unsorted samples, genomic DNA was extracted from tens of millions of PBMCs. Sequencing used immunoSEQ multiplex PCR; TCRdb keeps in-frame clones, though not all of them. The data hold about 490,000 clones, with 79% observed a single time. The germline V gene encodes CDR1 MDHEN and CDR2 SYDVKM. V lost 2 bases and J lost 6, with 17 bases in between. The CDR3 spans 15 residues. The sequenced sample was PBMCs. The TCR sequence derives from a woman in her thirties or forties in good health. Some clones in this sample may be carry-over from other donors' samples. The chain combines TRBV28 with TRBJ2-7; D unresolved. The CDR3 here is CASSLIGHYPREQYF. The CDR3 coding sequence is TGTGCCAGCAGTTTAATTGGTCACTACCCTCGCGAGCAGTACTTC.